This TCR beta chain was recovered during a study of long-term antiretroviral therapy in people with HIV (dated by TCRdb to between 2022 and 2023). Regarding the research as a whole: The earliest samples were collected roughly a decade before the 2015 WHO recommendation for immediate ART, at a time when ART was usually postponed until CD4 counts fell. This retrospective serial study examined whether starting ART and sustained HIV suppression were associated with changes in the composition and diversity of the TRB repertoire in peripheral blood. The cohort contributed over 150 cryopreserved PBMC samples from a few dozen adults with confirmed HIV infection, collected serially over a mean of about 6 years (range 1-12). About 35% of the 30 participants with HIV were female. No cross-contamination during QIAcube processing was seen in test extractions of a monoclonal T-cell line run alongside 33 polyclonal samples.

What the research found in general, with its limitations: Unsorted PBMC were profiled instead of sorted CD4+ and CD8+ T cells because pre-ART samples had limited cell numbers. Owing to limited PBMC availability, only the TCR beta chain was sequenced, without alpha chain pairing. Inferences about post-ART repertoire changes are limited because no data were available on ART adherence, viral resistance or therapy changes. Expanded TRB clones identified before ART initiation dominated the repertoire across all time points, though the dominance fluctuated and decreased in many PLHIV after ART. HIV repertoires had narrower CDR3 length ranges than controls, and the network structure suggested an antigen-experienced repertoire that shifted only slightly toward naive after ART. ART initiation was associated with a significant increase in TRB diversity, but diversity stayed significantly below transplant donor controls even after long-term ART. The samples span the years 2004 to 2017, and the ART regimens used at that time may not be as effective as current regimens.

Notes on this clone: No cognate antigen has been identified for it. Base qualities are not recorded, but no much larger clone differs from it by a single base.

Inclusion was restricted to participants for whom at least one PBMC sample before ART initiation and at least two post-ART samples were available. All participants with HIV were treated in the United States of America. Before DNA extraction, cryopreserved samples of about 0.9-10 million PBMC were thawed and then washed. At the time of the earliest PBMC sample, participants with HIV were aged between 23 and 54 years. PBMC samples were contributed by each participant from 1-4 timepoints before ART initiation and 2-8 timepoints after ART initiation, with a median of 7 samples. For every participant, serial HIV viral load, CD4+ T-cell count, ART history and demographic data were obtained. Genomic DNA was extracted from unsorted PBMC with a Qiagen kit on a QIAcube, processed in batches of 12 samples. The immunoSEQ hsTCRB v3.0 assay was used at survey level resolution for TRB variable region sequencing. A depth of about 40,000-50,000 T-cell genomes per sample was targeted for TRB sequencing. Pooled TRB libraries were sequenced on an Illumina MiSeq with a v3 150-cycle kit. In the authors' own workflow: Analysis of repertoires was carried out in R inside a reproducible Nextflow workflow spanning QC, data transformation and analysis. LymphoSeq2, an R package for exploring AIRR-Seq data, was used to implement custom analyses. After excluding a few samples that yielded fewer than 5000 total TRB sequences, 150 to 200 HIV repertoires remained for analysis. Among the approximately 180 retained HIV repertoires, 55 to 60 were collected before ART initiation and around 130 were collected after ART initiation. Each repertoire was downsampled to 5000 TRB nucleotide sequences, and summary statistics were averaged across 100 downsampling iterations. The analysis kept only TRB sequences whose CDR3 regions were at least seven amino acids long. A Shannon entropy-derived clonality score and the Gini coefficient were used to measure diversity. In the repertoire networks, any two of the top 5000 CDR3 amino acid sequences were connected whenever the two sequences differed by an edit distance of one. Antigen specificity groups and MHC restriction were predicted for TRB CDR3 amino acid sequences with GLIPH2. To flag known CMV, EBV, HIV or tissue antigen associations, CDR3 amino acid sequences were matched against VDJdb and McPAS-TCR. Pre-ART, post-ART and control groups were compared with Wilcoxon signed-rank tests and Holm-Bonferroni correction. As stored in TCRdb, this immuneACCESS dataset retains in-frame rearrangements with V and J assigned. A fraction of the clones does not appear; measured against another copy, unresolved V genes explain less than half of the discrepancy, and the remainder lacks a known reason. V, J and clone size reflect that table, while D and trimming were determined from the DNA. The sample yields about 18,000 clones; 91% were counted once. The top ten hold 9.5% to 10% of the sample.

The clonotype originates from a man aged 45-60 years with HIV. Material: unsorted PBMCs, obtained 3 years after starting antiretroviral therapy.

The DNA sequence is given as TGTGCCAGCAGTGTGATTTTGGACGGTCCACCCTACGAGCAGTACTTC. Its translation is CASSVILDGPPYEQYF. The rearrangement combines TRBV2 with TRBJ2-7; the D gene assignment is ambiguous. Reading from cysteine to phenylalanine, the CDR3 counts 16 amino acids. Kept here is only the CDR3 DNA, which spans 48 bases and is read in frame from base 1. CDR1 SNHLY and CDR2 FYNNEI were looked up in the germline V gene. Deletion took 4 bases off V and 2 bases off J, with a span of 18 bases between the germline ends. This CDR3, with the reference TRBV2 and TRBJ2-7 proteins standing in past its ends, gives the full variable domain EPEVTQTPSHQVTQMGQEVILRCVPISNHLYFYWYRQILGQKVEFLVSFYNNEISEKSEIFDDQFSVERPDGSNFTLKIRSTKLEDSAMYFCASSVILDGPPYEQYFGPGTRLTVT.